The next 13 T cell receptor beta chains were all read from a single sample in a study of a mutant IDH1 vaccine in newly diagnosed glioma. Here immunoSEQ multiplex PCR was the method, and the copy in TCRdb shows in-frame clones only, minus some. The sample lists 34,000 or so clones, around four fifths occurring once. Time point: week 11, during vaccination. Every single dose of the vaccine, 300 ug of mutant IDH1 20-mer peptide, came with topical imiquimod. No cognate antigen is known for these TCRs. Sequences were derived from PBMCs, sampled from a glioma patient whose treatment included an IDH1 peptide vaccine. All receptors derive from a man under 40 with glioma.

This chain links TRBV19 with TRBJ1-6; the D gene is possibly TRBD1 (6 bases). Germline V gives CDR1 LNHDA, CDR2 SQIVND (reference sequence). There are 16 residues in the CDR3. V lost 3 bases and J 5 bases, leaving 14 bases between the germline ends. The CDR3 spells CASSISRDIHNSPLHF. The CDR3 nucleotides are TGTGCCAGTAGTATTAGCCGGGACATTCATAATTCACCCCTCCACTTT.

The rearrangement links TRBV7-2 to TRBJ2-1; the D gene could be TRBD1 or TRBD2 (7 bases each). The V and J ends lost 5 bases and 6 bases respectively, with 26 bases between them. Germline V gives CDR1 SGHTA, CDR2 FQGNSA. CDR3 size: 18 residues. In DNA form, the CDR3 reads TGTGCCAGCAGCGGTGCGGGGGACAGCCGGGTGGTCAGCAATGAGCAGTTCTTC. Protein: CASSGAGDSRVVSNEQFF.

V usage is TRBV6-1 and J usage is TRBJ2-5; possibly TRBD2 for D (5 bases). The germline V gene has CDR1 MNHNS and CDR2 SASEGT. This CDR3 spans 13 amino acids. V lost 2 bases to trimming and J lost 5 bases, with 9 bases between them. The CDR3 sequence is CASSEIGVETQYF. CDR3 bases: TGTGCCAGCAGTGAAATCGGGGTGGAGACCCAGTACTTC.

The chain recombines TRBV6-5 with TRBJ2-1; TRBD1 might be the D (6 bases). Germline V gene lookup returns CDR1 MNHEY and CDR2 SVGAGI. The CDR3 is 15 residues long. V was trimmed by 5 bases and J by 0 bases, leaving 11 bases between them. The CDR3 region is CASSKQGNSYNEQFF. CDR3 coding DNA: TGTGCCAGCAGTAAACAGGGTAACTCCTACAATGAGCAGTTCTTC.

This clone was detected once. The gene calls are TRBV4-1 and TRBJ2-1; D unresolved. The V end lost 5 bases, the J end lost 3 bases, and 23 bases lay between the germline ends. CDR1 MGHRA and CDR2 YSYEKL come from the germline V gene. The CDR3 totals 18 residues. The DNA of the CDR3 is TGCGCCAGCAGCACCTATCCTAAGAGAAGTGTAATCTACAATGAGCAGTTCTTC. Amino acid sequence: CASSTYPKRSVIYNEQFF.

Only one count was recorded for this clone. CDR3 nucleotides: TGCGCCAGCAGCCAAGAGGGACAGGGGTGGGGCGAGCAGTACTTC. Translation: CASSQEGQGWGEQYF. This chain links TRBV4-1 with TRBJ2-7; 10 nucleotides line up with TRBD1. Germline V gene data show CDR1 as MGHRA and CDR2 as YSYEKL. The ends lost 0 bases at V and 6 bases at J; junction bases unmatched: 5. The CDR3 has 15 residues.

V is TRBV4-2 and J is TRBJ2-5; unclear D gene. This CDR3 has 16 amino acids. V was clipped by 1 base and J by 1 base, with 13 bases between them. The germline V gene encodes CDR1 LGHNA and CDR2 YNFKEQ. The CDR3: CASSQVSGSGQETQYF. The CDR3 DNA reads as TGTGCCAGCAGCCAAGTCTCCGGGTCTGGCCAAGAGACCCAGTACTTC.

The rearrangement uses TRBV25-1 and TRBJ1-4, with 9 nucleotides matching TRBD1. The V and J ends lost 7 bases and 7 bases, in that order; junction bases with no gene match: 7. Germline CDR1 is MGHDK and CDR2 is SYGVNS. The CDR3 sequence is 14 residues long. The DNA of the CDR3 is TGTGCCAGCACCGTGGACAGGGGAGGTGAAAAACTGTTTTTT. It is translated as CASTVDRGGEKLFF. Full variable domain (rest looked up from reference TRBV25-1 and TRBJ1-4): EADIYQTPRYLVIGTGKKITLECSQTMGHDKMYWYQQDPGMELHLIHYSYGVNSTEKGDLSSESTVSRIRTEHFPLTLESARPSHTSQYLCASTVDRGGEKLFFGSGTQLSVL.

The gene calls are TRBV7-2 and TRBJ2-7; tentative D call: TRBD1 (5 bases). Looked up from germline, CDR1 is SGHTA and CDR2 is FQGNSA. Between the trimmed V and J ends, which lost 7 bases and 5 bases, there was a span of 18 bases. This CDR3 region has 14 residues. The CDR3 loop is CASTLVGRAHEQYF. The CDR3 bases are TGTGCCAGCACCCTCGTCGGCAGGGCCCACGAGCAGTACTTC.

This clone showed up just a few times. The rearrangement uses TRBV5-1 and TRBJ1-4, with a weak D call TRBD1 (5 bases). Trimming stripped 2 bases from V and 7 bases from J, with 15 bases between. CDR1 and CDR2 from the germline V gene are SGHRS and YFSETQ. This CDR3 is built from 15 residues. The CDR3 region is CASSLDQGEGEKLFF. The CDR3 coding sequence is TGCGCCAGCAGCTTAGATCAGGGTGAGGGTGAAAAACTGTTTTTT.

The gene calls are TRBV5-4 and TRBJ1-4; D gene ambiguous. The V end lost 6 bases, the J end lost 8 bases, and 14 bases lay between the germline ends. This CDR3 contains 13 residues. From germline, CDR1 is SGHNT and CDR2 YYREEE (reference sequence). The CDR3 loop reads CASTTQDREKLFF. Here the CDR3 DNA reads TGTGCCAGCACGACCCAAGATCGGGAAAAACTGTTTTTT.

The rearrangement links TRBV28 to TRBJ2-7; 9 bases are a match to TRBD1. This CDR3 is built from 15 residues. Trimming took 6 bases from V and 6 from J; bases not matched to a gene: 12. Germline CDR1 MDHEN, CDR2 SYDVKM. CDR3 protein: CASSSTGTGYREQYF. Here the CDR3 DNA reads TGTGCCAGCAGCTCTACCGGGACAGGGTACCGCGAGCAGTACTTC.

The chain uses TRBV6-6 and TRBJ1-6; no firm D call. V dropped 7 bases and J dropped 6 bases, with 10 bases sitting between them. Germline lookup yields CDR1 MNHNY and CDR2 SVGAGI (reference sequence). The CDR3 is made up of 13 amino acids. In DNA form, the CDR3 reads TGTGCCAGCATTCAGGCCCCTAATTCACCCCTCCACTTT. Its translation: CASIQAPNSPLHF.